The rows below give T cell receptor beta chains drawn from one sample of a study of T cell responses to AZD1222 COVID-19 vaccine. Libraries were prepared by immunoSEQ multiplex PCR; TCRdb keeps only in-frame clonotypes and omits some of them. The sample holds roughly 120,000 clones, about 90% seen once. The material sequenced was peripheral blood, taken on day 0 of AZD1222 vaccination. These receptors all stem from an adult in good health. Each CDR3 is given with its conserved first and last residue. D genes are given only for firm matches. Clone sizes are given selectively: once, few, many, or a class where the clone is expanded.

D gene,clone size,J gene,V gene,CDR3 protein,CDR3 DNA
.,.,TRBJ1-1,TRBV5-5,CASSLEIWSGNTEAFF,TGTGCCAGCAGCTTGGAGATCTGGTCTGGGAACACTGAAGCTTTCTTT
.,.,TRBJ1-5,TRBV25-1,CASSEFDQPQHF,TGTGCCAGCAGTGAATTTGATCAGCCCCAGCATTTT
.,.,TRBJ1-1,TRBV5-1,CASSSTAGNTEAFF,TGCGCCAGCAGCTCTACCGCGGGGAACACTGAAGCTTTCTTT
TRBD1,once,TRBJ1-2,TRBV5-1,CASSLRSQGHGYTF,TGCGCCAGCAGCTTGAGATCACAGGGGCACGGCTACACCTTC
.,.,TRBJ1-2,TRBV30,CAWIAQGRVVDGYTF,TGTGCCTGGATCGCGCAAGGCAGGGTAGTAGATGGCTACACCTTC
.,.,TRBJ2-5,TRBV3-1/TRBV3-2,CASSQREGVGETQYF,TGTGCCAGCAGCCAAAGGGAGGGGGTAGGCGAGACCCAGTACTTC
.,.,TRBJ2-5,TRBV18,CASSPGEETQYF,TGTGCCAGCTCGCCCGGGGAAGAGACCCAGTACTTC
.,.,TRBJ1-1,TRBV25-1,CASSWDGIRTEAFF,TGTGCCAGCAGTTGGGACGGGATTCGCACTGAAGCTTTCTTT
.,.,TRBJ2-2,TRBV18,CASSPRAGELFF,TGTGCCAGCTCACCGAGGGCCGGGGAGCTGTTTTTT
TRBD1,once,TRBJ1-6,TRBV10-3,CAISEVQGAKSPLHF,TGTGCCATCAGTGAGGTTCAGGGGGCGAAATCACCCCTCCACTTT
.,.,TRBJ1-1,TRBV19,CASSIDPPTEAFF,TGTGCCAGTAGTATAGATCCGCCCACTGAAGCTTTCTTT
.,.,TRBJ1-3,TRBV7-9,CASSLNLGGQNSGNTIYF,TGTGCCAGCAGCTTAAATCTGGGGGGACAAAACTCTGGAAACACCATATATTTT
.,.,TRBJ1-4,TRBV19,CASSWGGNEKLFF,TGTGCCAGTAGTTGGGGCGGTAATGAAAAACTGTTTTTT
.,.,TRBJ2-4,TRBV7-9,CASSFLTGSPNIQYF,TGTGCCAGCAGCTTTCTAACCGGCAGCCCCAACATTCAGTACTTC
.,.,TRBJ2-4,TRBV5-6,CASSLGSLRNIQYF,TGTGCCAGCAGCCTCGGGAGCTTGAGAAACATTCAGTACTTC
.,.,TRBJ1-5,TRBV6-5,CASSYSRGKQPQHF,TGTGCCAGCAGTTACTCCCGGGGGAAGCAGCCCCAGCATTTT
TRBD2,.,TRBJ2-1,TRBV3-1/TRBV3-2,CASSQEVAGWYNEQFF,TGTGCCAGCAGCCAAGAAGTAGCGGGATGGTATAATGAGCAGTTCTTC
.,few,TRBJ1-2,TRBV30,CAWSPGGYGYTF,TGTGCCTGGAGTCCCGGGGGCTATGGCTACACCTTC
.,.,TRBJ2-7,TRBV5-1,CASSHSYEQYF,TGCGCCAGCAGCCACTCCTACGAGCAGTACTTC
.,.,TRBJ1-5,TRBV2,CASTIAQGRPQHF,TGTGCCAGCACTATCGCCCAGGGCAGGCCCCAGCATTTT
TRBD1,.,TRBJ1-5,TRBV27,CASSPGTGNQPQHF,TGTGCCAGCAGTCCCGGGACAGGGAATCAGCCCCAGCATTTT
.,.,TRBJ2-5,TRBV6-5,CASSRDTTETQYF,TGTGCCAGCAGTAGGGACACGACGGAGACCCAGTACTTC
.,once,TRBJ1-2,TRBV9,CASSAGSPYGYTF,TGTGCCAGCAGCGCCGGGTCTCCTTATGGCTACACCTTC
.,once,TRBJ2-5,TRBV5-5,CASSLTASGSGKTQYF,TGTGCCAGCAGCTTGACAGCATCAGGGAGCGGAAAGACCCAGTACTTC
.,.,TRBJ2-6,TRBV30,CACPNYEGPGANVLTF,TGTGCCTGCCCTAATTATGAGGGACCTGGGGCCAACGTCCTGACTTTC
TRBD1,.,TRBJ1-2,TRBV3-1/TRBV3-2,CASSLGQGLNYGYTF,TGTGCCAGCAGCCTAGGACAGGGCCTTAACTATGGCTACACCTTC
.,.,TRBJ2-7,TRBV19,CASSIRSEPIVYEQYF,TGTGCCAGTAGTATAAGGTCGGAACCGATCGTTTACGAGCAGTACTTC
TRBD1,.,TRBJ1-4,TRBV9,CASSGGTVNEKLFF,TGTGCCAGCAGCGGTGGGACAGTAAATGAAAAACTGTTTTTT
TRBD1,.,TRBJ2-1,TRBV13,CASSLVTGGHNEQFF,TGTGCCAGCAGCTTAGTAACAGGGGGGCACAATGAGCAGTTCTTC
TRBD1,once,TRBJ1-1,TRBV18,CASSLGQQNTEAFF,TGTGCCAGCTCGCTGGGACAGCAGAACACTGAAGCTTTCTTT
.,once,TRBJ1-3,TRBV29-1,CSVGMDSGNTIYF,TGCAGCGTTGGTATGGACTCTGGAAACACCATATATTTT
.,.,TRBJ2-3,TRBV10-1,CASRAGSAGDTQYF,TGCGCCAGCAGGGCCGGGTCAGCGGGAGATACGCAGTATTTT
TRBD1,.,TRBJ1-5,TRBV7-2,CASSLSGGEQPQHF,TGTGCCAGCAGCTTATCAGGGGGGGAACAGCCCCAGCATTTT
.,.,TRBJ2-1,TRBV9,CASSVAPGLGLSSYNEQFF,TGTGCCAGCAGCGTAGCCCCAGGTCTGGGACTGAGCTCCTACAATGAGCAGTTCTTC
.,.,TRBJ2-2,TRBV7-3,CASSATANTGELFF,TGTGCCAGCAGCGCTACAGCGAACACCGGGGAGCTGTTTTTT
.,.,TRBJ1-1,TRBV28,CASKEQYLMNTEAFF,TGTGCCAGCAAGGAACAGTACCTTATGAACACTGAAGCTTTCTTT
.,.,TRBJ2-1,TRBV14,CASSQGGGREQFF,TGTGCCAGCAGCCAGGGAGGGGGGAGAGAGCAGTTCTTC
.,.,TRBJ1-5,TRBV5-6,CASSFRGLAQPQHF,TGTGCCAGCAGCTTTAGAGGGCTGGCTCAGCCCCAGCATTTT
.,.,TRBJ2-1,TRBV6-5,CASRLASYNEQFF,TGTGCCAGCAGGTTGGCGTCCTACAATGAGCAGTTCTTC
.,.,TRBJ2-7,TRBV30,CAWTETENKEQYF,TGTGCCTGGACCGAGACAGAGAACAAGGAGCAGTACTTC
.,.,TRBJ1-4,TRBV30,CAWFRAYPEKLFF,TGTGCCTGGTTTCGGGCCTACCCGGAAAAACTGTTTTTT
.,.,TRBJ1-1,TRBV7-9,CASSLTRTANTEAFF,TGTGCCAGCAGCTTAACTCGGACAGCGAACACTGAAGCTTTCTTT
.,.,TRBJ1-6,TRBV19,CASSPERNSPLHF,TGTGCCAGTAGTCCTGAAAGGAATTCACCCCTCCACTTT
TRBD1,once,TRBJ2-2,TRBV10-3,CAISESKGAVNTGELFF,TGTGCCATCAGTGAGTCGAAGGGGGCCGTCAACACCGGGGAGCTGTTTTTT
.,.,TRBJ1-5,TRBV7-3,CASSLNSGQPQHF,TGTGCCAGCAGCTTAAATTCCGGTCAGCCCCAGCATTTT